This TCR beta chain was recorded in a study of blood T cell repertoires in COVID-19. Study as a whole: Both acute and convalescent COVID-19 samples were obtained from the United States, Italy and Spain. The analysed material was cDNA or gDNA that came from T cells, B-cell-depleted T cells, or PBMCs.

The authors' processing: Amplifying reference gene primers gave estimates of nucleated cell counts. Measured with immunoSEQ multiplex PCR; TCRdb has only the in-frame clones, and not every one. For V, J and clone size, that table is used; D and trimming come from the DNA. The sample has some 340,000 clones; approximately 82% are singletons. V was shortened by 6 bases and J by 0 bases, with 12 bases between the two germline ends. The CDR3 is 14 amino acids. CDR1 is MDHEN, CDR2 SYDVKM, per germline. The chain carries TRBV28 and TRBJ2-7; perhaps TRBD2 as D (6 bases). This sequence originates from a man aged 25-40 years with active or convalescent COVID-19. The sequenced sample consisted of peripheral blood. CDR3 in DNA: TGTGCCAGCAGGACCCGGGACTTCTCCTACGAGCAGTACTTC. It is translated as CASRTRDFSYEQYF.